The 9 T cell receptor beta chains presented below share a single source sample, sequenced in a study of blood T cell repertoires in COVID-19. Profiled with immunoSEQ multiplex PCR; TCRdb holds only in-frame clones, not every one. The repertoire holds about 140,000 clones, with approximately 91% as singletons. Sequenced sample: peripheral blood. These receptors all come from a man between 65 and 85 years old with acute or convalescent COVID-19.

In this sample, this clone turned up once. The chain carries TRBV11-2 and TRBJ2-7, with D possibly TRBD1 on 5 matching bases. The CDR3 covers 15 residues. From germline, CDR1 is SGHAT and CDR2 FQNNGV. Trimming removed 3 bases from V and 1 base from J, with 13 bases in between. CDR3 in amino acids: CASSLTLGDSYEQYF. CDR3 nucleotide sequence: TGTGCCAGCAGCTTGACGTTAGGGGATTCCTACGAGCAGTACTTC.

This chain links TRBV11-2 with TRBJ1-2; D is undetermined. The germline gives CDR1 SGHAT, CDR2 FQNNGV. This CDR3 is 14 amino acids long. With 5 bases removed from V and 2 bases from J, the gap between germline ends came to 12 bases. The CDR3 DNA sequence: TGTGCCAGCAGCCCACGGCGCAGGAACTATGGCTACACCTTC. Protein product: CASSPRRRNYGYTF.

The J gene is TRBJ2-7, the V gene TRBV12-5; 8 nucleotides align to TRBD1. Germline V lookup: CDR1 LGHNT, CDR2 FRNRAP. The CDR3 runs 18 residues. Germline trimming cut 4 bases from V and 0 bases from J; bases unmatched to any gene: 14. This CDR3 is CASGSARGRMSISYEQYF. Here the CDR3 DNA reads TGTGCTAGTGGTTCTGCCAGGGGGCGAATGAGTATCTCCTACGAGCAGTACTTC. The full variable domain, rest sourced from reference TRBV12-5 and TRBJ2-7, is DARVTQTPRHKVTEMGQEVTMRCQPILGHNTVFWYRQTMMQGLELLAYFRNRAPLDDSGMPKDRFSAEMPDATLATLKIQPSEPRDSAVYFCASGSARGRMSISYEQYFGPGTRLTVT.

V gene TRBV7-8 combines with J gene TRBJ1-2; TRBD1 matches at 9 bases. The germline gives CDR1 SGHVS, CDR2 FQNEAQ. This CDR3 is 17 amino acids long. V dropped 1 base and J dropped 6; count of bases not matched to a gene: 12. The CDR3 spells CASSLDGTGYDGDGYTF. The CDR3, as DNA: TGTGCCAGCAGCTTAGACGGGACAGGGTATGATGGGGATGGCTACACCTTC.

The chain uses TRBV30 and TRBJ2-1, with 8 bases that match TRBD2. The junction had 6 bases not matched to a gene; V was cut back by 8 bases and J by 0 bases. The CDR3 totals 14 residues. In germline, CDR1 is GTSNPN, CDR2 SVGIG (reference sequence). The CDR3: CAGGREGSYNEQFF. For the CDR3, the DNA is TGTGCCGGCGGTCGGGAGGGCTCCTACAATGAGCAGTTCTTC.

The chain couples TRBV2 to TRBJ2-1; the D gene is possibly TRBD2 (6 bases). The ends were cut back, 6 bases at V and 1 base at J, with 10 bases in the middle. Germline-derived CDR1 and CDR2 are SNHLY and FYNNEI. The CDR3 contains 14 residues. Here the CDR3 reads CASRTSGSYNEQFF. The CDR3 DNA follows: TGTGCCAGCAGAACGAGCGGGTCCTACAATGAGCAGTTCTTC.

The chain combines TRBV3-1 (or the pseudogene TRBV3-2) with TRBJ2-7, with a possible D match to TRBD1 (5 bases). This CDR3 comprises 15 residues. V shed 1 base and J shed 2 bases, with 12 bases lying between them. Germline V CDR1 and CDR2: LGHDT, YNNKEL (reference sequence). As DNA, the CDR3 is TGTGCCAGCAGCCAAGGCAGGGTGAGCCCCTACGAGCAGTACTTC. It translates to CASSQGRVSPYEQYF.

The sample holds one count of this clone. This chain joins TRBV7-6 and TRBJ1-3; 8 positions agree with TRBD1. Looked up from germline, CDR1 is SGHVS and CDR2 is FNYEAQ. Germline trimming cut 2 bases from V and 5 bases from J; bases unmatched to any gene: 14. CDR3 length: 18 amino acids. The CDR3 nucleotides read TGTGCCAGCAGCTTATCGGACAGGGCATTAAGTACCAGAAACACCATATATTTT. It is translated as CASSLSDRALSTRNTIYF.

This clone appeared once. This chain joins TRBV9 and TRBJ2-1; maybe TRBD2 (5 bases). Trimming shortened V by 0 bases and J by 7 bases, and 5 bases separated the two germline ends. The CDR3 extends over 12 amino acids. Per germline, CDR1 SGDLS and CDR2 YYNGEE. The CDR3 is CASSVGENEQFF. CDR3 nucleotides: TGTGCCAGCAGCGTAGGGGAGAATGAGCAGTTCTTC.